Listed here are 28 T cell receptor beta chains from one sample, sequenced in a study of blood T cell repertoires in COVID-19. TCRdb's table, derived via immunoSEQ multiplex PCR, lists solely in-frame clones and lacks some. The sample consists of some 72,000 clones, around 80% of them appearing once. The sample comprised peripheral blood. The origin of the receptors is a man in his forties or fifties with COVID-19, enrolled during active disease.

The CDR3 spells CASSLATGQIYEQYF. CDR3 DNA sequence: TGTGCCAGCAGTTTAGCGACGGGACAGATCTACGAGCAGTACTTC. The V call is TRBV6-5, the J call TRBJ2-7; 7 nucleotides line up with TRBD1. V trimming: 4 bases; J trimming: 3 bases; junction bases outside the gene matches: 9. Germline V gives CDR1 MNHEY, CDR2 SVGAGI. This CDR3 spans 15 amino acids.

The chain uses TRBV9 and TRBJ1-2, with 7 bases fitting TRBD1. This CDR3 is built from 15 residues. Germline V gene data show CDR1 as SGDLS and CDR2 as YYNGEE. J was trimmed by 5 bases and V by 3 bases; bases with no gene match: 10. CDR3 DNA: TGTGCCAGCAGCGCCCAGACAGGGCGAAAATATGGCTACACCTTC. Translated: CASSAQTGRKYGYTF.

The gene calls are TRBV10-3 and TRBJ1-1; no clear D gene. The V end was cut by 0 bases, the J end by 6 bases, with 17 bases between. CDR3 length: 16 residues. Per germline, CDR1 ENHRY and CDR2 SYGVKD. CDR3 protein: CAISESFLMRRSEAFF. The CDR3 coding sequence is TGTGCCATCAGTGAGTCGTTTTTGATGAGGAGATCTGAAGCTTTCTTT.

This clone occurred a few times. The chain carries TRBV18 and TRBJ2-7, with D possibly TRBD1 on 6 matching bases. Trimming stripped 4 bases from V and 3 bases from J, with 10 bases between. CDR3 size: 13 residues. The germline CDR1 and CDR2 sequences are KGHSH and LQKENI. The CDR3 DNA is TGTGCCAGCTCACGGGACACCCTCTACGAGCAGTACTTC. Protein sequence: CASSRDTLYEQYF.

This chain connects TRBV9 to TRBJ2-3; 7 bases match TRBD2. There are 16 residues in the CDR3. Germline V gives CDR1 SGDLS, CDR2 YYNGEE. Losses at the gene ends were 3 bases for V and 1 base for J; bases not matched to a gene: 8. CDR3: CASSEGGLDGTDTQYF. The CDR3 coding sequence is TGTGCCAGCAGCGAGGGAGGACTAGATGGCACAGATACGCAGTATTTT.

The chain carries TRBV27 and TRBJ2-7; D remains ambiguous. The CDR3 spans 14 residues. The V end was cut by 6 bases, the J end by 0 bases, with 12 bases between. From germline, CDR1 is MNHEY and CDR2 SMNVEV (reference sequence). CDR3 loop: CASSPRWSSYEQYF. The CDR3 DNA reads as TGTGCCAGCAGCCCACGTTGGAGCTCCTACGAGCAGTACTTC.

The rearrangement uses TRBV24-1 and TRBJ2-3; unclear D gene. The CDR3 spans 13 residues. Germline lookup yields CDR1 KGHDR and CDR2 SFDVKD. V lost 5 bases to trimming and J lost 6 bases, with 11 bases between them. The CDR3 sequence: CATSVGSRDTQYF. The CDR3 region has the DNA TGTGCCACCAGTGTCGGGTCGCGCGATACGCAGTATTTT.

The chain combines TRBV4-1 with TRBJ2-1; 9 positions match TRBD2. In germline, CDR1 is MGHRA, CDR2 YSYEKL. V gave up 2 bases and J gave up 4 bases; unmatched junction bases: 6. The CDR3 runs to 16 residues. The CDR3 region has the DNA TGCGCCAGCAGCCAATCGCTAGCGGGACAATACAATGAGCAGTTCTTC. It translates to CASSQSLAGQYNEQFF.

This sequence joins TRBV12-2 and TRBJ2-7; the DNA was not compared with TRBD1, the D call given in the table. TRBV12-2 is noted as a pseudogene. This CDR3 comprises 15 residues. This chain's CDR3 is CASRHPTGGYYEQYF. The CDR3 DNA is TGTGCAAGTCGCCACCCAACAGGGGGGTACTACGAGCAGTACTTC.

The genes are TRBV3-1 (or the pseudogene TRBV3-2) and TRBJ1-2; 7 positions match TRBD1. V was pared by 4 bases and J by 2 bases, with 4 bases of the junction left unmatched. Germline V lookup: CDR1 LGHDT, CDR2 YNNKEL (reference sequence). The CDR3 loop spans 14 amino acids. The CDR3 coding sequence is TGTGCCAGCAGCCTCGGGACAGCGAACTATGGCTACACCTTC. This sequence encodes CASSLGTANYGYTF.

This clone was observed once. This sequence joins TRBV24-1 and TRBJ2-1; 7 nucleotides match TRBD2. CDR3 size: 16 residues. The J segment lost 3 bases and the V segment lost 2 bases, leaving 6 bases of the junction unmatched. Per germline, CDR1 KGHDR and CDR2 SFDVKD. CDR3 protein: CATSDYGRENYNEQFF. In DNA form, the CDR3 reads TGTGCCACCAGTGATTATGGGCGGGAGAACTACAATGAGCAGTTCTTC.

Notes on this clone: Other DNA sequences in the same sample also yield this CDR3. The CDR3: CASSIRGMNTEAFF. The CDR3, as DNA: TGTGCCAGTAGTATCCGAGGAATGAACACTGAAGCTTTCTTT. The chain has TRBV19 and TRBJ1-1; D not certain. The CDR3 contains 14 residues. V was pared by 3 bases and J by 0 bases, with 8 bases between. Germline-derived CDR1 and CDR2 are LNHDA and SQIVND (reference sequence).

This chain uses TRBV2 with TRBJ1-5; 11 bases are shared with TRBD1. Germline assignment: CDR1 SNHLY and CDR2 FYNNEI. With V trimmed by 10 bases and J by 6 bases, 5 bases remained unmatched. The CDR3 extends over 13 amino acids. The chain's CDR3 is CATGQGVGQPQHF. CDR3 nucleotides: TGTGCCACGGGACAGGGGGTCGGTCAGCCCCAGCATTTT. The complete variable domain, with remaining parts taken from reference TRBV2 and TRBJ1-5, reads EPEVTQTPSHQVTQMGQEVILRCVPISNHLYFYWYRQILGQKVEFLVSFYNNEISEKSEIFDDQFSVERPDGSNFTLKIRSTKLEDSAMYFCATGQGVGQPQHFGDGTRLSIL.

This chain uses TRBV4-1 with TRBJ2-1; 16 bases agree with TRBD2. CDR1 and CDR2 from the germline V gene are MGHRA and YSYEKL. V shed 3 bases, J shed 0 bases, and the junction held 5 bases outside the gene matches. This CDR3 spans 19 amino acids. The CDR3 DNA sequence: TGCGCCAGCAGCCAGGGGACTAGCGGGAGGGCAAACTCCTACAATGAGCAGTTCTTC. The encoded protein is CASSQGTSGRANSYNEQFF.

The chain couples TRBV4-1 to TRBJ2-1; TRBD2 matches 8 bases. From germline, CDR1 is MGHRA and CDR2 YSYEKL. J lost 4 bases, V lost 0 bases, and 5 bases had no gene match. The CDR3 extends over 16 amino acids. The CDR3 sequence is CASSQDTSGRYNEQFF. The CDR3 DNA sequence: TGCGCCAGCAGCCAAGATACTAGCGGTCGATACAATGAGCAGTTCTTC.

V gene TRBV5-1 combines with J gene TRBJ2-1; 10 positions match TRBD2. V shed 5 bases and J 8 bases; nucleotides not matched to a gene: 4. The CDR3 is made up of 13 amino acids. Germline CDR1 SGHRS, CDR2 YFSETQ. Written as DNA, the CDR3 is TGCGCCAGCAGGGCTAGCGGGAGTGATGAGCAGTTCTTC. This codes for CASRASGSDEQFF.

The chain carries TRBV19 and TRBJ2-1; a weak D match, TRBD2 (6 bases). The V gene lost 7 bases and the J gene lost 5 bases, with 15 bases spanning the gap. Germline V gene lookup returns CDR1 LNHDA and CDR2 SQIVND (reference sequence). CDR3 length equals 14 residues. The CDR3 DNA reads TGTGCCAGTAAGTCGCTGGAGGGCCACAATGAGCAGTTCTTC. Amino acids: CASKSLEGHNEQFF.

V gene TRBV11-2 combines with J gene TRBJ1-2; weak D call: TRBD1 (5 bases). The length of the CDR3 is 13 residues. Germline CDR1 is SGHAT and CDR2 is FQNNGV. The germline V and J ends were trimmed by 5 bases and 3 bases, with 10 bases remaining between them. In DNA, the CDR3 is TGTGCCAGCAGCCCAGGAGGGGACTATGGCTACACCTTC. It specifies CASSPGGDYGYTF.

This chain connects TRBV28 to TRBJ1-4; D might be TRBD1 (5 bases). Germline V gene sequence: CDR1 MDHEN, CDR2 SYDVKM. Trimming pared 7 bases from V and 6 bases from J, leaving 15 bases between. The CDR3 totals 14 residues. CDR3 nucleotide sequence: TGTGCCAGCAAGAATCGGGGGAGGGATGAAAAACTGTTTTTT. Translating it yields CASKNRGRDEKLFF.

This sequence joins TRBV9 and TRBJ1-1; 7 bases align to TRBD1. With V trimmed by 3 bases and J by 3 bases, 8 bases remained unmatched. This CDR3 is built from 15 residues. The germline CDR1 and CDR2 sequences are SGDLS and YYNGEE. The CDR3 bases are TGTGCCAGCAGCGCCTCCAGGGGGAGAGACACTGAAGCTTTCTTT. Its protein is CASSASRGRDTEAFF.

The gene calls are TRBV4-1 and TRBJ1-2; 8 nucleotides agree with TRBD1. The CDR3 covers 16 residues. V trimming: 2 bases; J trimming: 3 bases; junction bases outside the gene matches: 8. Germline loops: CDR1 MGHRA, CDR2 YSYEKL. CDR3 coding DNA: TGCGCCAGCAGCCAAATTCCCGGGACAGGCCACTATGGCTACACCTTC. Translated: CASSQIPGTGHYGYTF.

The V call is TRBV10-3, the J call TRBJ2-1, with D tentatively TRBD2 (6 bases). The CDR3 is 14 amino acids. Germline V gives CDR1 ENHRY, CDR2 SYGVKD. Trimming removed 2 bases at V and 9 bases at J, with 14 bases between. The CDR3 loop reads CAISERKNGGEQFF. DNA of the CDR3: TGTGCCATCAGTGAGAGGAAAAACGGGGGTGAGCAGTTCTTC.

The chain employs TRBV9 and TRBJ2-7; D possibly corresponds to TRBD2 (5 bases). CDR1 and CDR2 (germline): SGDLS, YYNGEE. Trimming cost V 0 bases and J 7 bases, with 11 bases left between them. CDR3 length equals 13 residues. In DNA, the CDR3 is TGTGCCAGCAGCGTAGCGGGGTCGGGGGAGCAGTACTTC. As protein: CASSVAGSGEQYF.

The rearrangement joins TRBV4-2 to TRBJ2-6; unclear D gene. The CDR3 runs to 15 residues. Per the germline V gene, CDR1 is LGHNA and CDR2 is YNFKEQ. With 0 bases removed from V and 2 bases from J, the gap between germline ends came to 5 bases. The CDR3 region is CASSQDAAGANVLTF. The DNA for the CDR3 is TGTGCCAGCAGCCAAGATGCGGCTGGGGCCAACGTCCTGACTTTC.

The chain couples TRBV28 to TRBJ1-1, with 9 bases lining up with TRBD1. The CDR3 sequence is 15 residues long. In germline, CDR1 is MDHEN, CDR2 SYDVKM. V shed 2 bases and J 5 bases; nucleotides not matched to a gene: 6. The CDR3 coding sequence is TGTGCCAGCAGTTTAGGGGACAGGGTAGGTACTGAAGCTTTCTTT. This gives the protein CASSLGDRVGTEAFF.

The CDR3 loop is CASRTQGLEGYTF. CDR3 bases: TGTGCCAGCAGGACCCAGGGACTGGAGGGCTACACCTTC. This chain connects TRBV2 to TRBJ1-2; D is perhaps TRBD1 (5 bases). The germline gives CDR1 SNHLY, CDR2 FYNNEI. The CDR3 is 13 amino acids. V lost 6 bases and J lost 8, with 16 bases in between.

The rearrangement links TRBV6-1 to TRBJ2-3; 10 nucleotides agree with TRBD1. The V gene end was trimmed by 0 bases and the J gene end by 4 bases; junction bases not matched to a gene: 1. This CDR3 contains 15 residues. Germline loops: CDR1 MNHNS, CDR2 SASEGT. The CDR3 loop is CASSEATGGADTQYF. CDR3 sequence (DNA): TGTGCCAGCAGTGAAGCGACAGGGGGCGCAGATACGCAGTATTTT.

This chain uses TRBV4-1 with TRBJ2-7; perhaps TRBD2 as D (6 bases). This CDR3 region has 13 residues. V shed 4 bases and J shed 0 bases, with 7 bases lying between them. Germline CDR1 reads MGHRA; CDR2 reads YSYEKL. The DNA of the CDR3 is TGCGCCAGCAGCCGCGGGATCTCCTACGAGCAGTACTTC. It is translated as CASSRGISYEQYF.